This TCR beta chain was captured in a study of lymphopenia after photon versus proton radiotherapy. For this clone: Antigen unknown.

Points from the study as a whole: Proton therapy kept repertoires fairly stable, unlike photons, which gained effector/memory cells.

Sequenced by immunoSEQ multiplex PCR; TCRdb stores in-frame clones only, minus some. The sample includes fewer than 40,000 clones, 90% to 95% seen only once; the top ten take less than 0.75%. The CDR3 has 18 amino acids. The V gene's germline CDR1 is MDHEN and CDR2 SYDVKM. Between the trimmed V and J ends, which lost 3 bases and 4 bases, there was a span of 22 bases. This clonotype was sampled from a woman in her forties or fifties with cholangiocarcinoma. The specimen was peripheral blood, collected from a patient treated with photon-based radiotherapy. The gene calls are TRBV28 and TRBJ1-3; TRBD1 might be the D (5 bases). CDR3 DNA sequence: TGTGCCAGCAGTTTGGGCTTTGCGGTGGGGGTGAAGGGAAACACCATATATTTT. It is translated as CASSLGFAVGVKGNTIYF.